This is a list of T cell receptor beta chains from one sample in a study of blood T cells in healthy people across ages. TCRdb redid the calling of the 5' RACE reads with MiXCR, one entry per CDR3 protein. The sample holds hundreds of thousands of distinct CDR3 sequences, roughly 24% seen once. The same sample was also studied in work on T cells of mothers and their children.

The sequenced sample was blood. These receptors all stem from a boy between 10 and 17 years old in good health. The CDR3 runs from the conserved cysteine through the conserved F or W. Each record gives: V gene, J gene, clone size, D gene, CDR3 protein, CDR3 DNA. The D gene is left open where the match is weak. Expanded clones get a size class; other rows say once, few or many, or leave the size out.

V gene: TRBV6-2/TRBV6-3; J gene: TRBJ2-5; clone size: -; D gene: -; CDR3 protein: CASSHLGTQQETQYF; CDR3 DNA: TGTGCCAGCAGCCACCTGGGGACGCAGCAAGAGACCCAGTACTTC
V gene: TRBV20-1; J gene: TRBJ2-5; clone size: -; D gene: TRBD2; CDR3 protein: CSARAFGGGRETQYF; CDR3 DNA: TGCAGTGCTAGAGCCTTCGGCGGGGGGAGGGAGACCCAGTACTTC
V gene: TRBV2; J gene: TRBJ1-5; clone size: -; D gene: -; CDR3 protein: CASSDWGRDQPQHF; CDR3 DNA: TGTGCCAGCAGTGATTGGGGACGGGATCAGCCCCAGCATTTT
V gene: TRBV12-3/TRBV12-4; J gene: TRBJ2-7; clone size: few; D gene: TRBD1; CDR3 protein: CASSRGWDRGGYEQYF; CDR3 DNA: TGTGCCAGCAGTCGGGGCTGGGACAGGGGTGGCTACGAGCAGTACTTC
V gene: TRBV7-2; J gene: TRBJ2-7; clone size: few; D gene: -; CDR3 protein: CASSFDRFSYEQYF; CDR3 DNA: TGTGCCAGCAGCTTCGACAGGTTTTCCTACGAGCAGTACTTC
V gene: TRBV5-1; J gene: TRBJ2-5; clone size: -; D gene: -; CDR3 protein: CASSPWGQTQETQYF; CDR3 DNA: TGCGCCAGCAGCCCTTGGGGGCAGACCCAAGAGACCCAGTACTTC
V gene: TRBV6-5; J gene: TRBJ1-1; clone size: -; D gene: TRBD1; CDR3 protein: CAAKPRGTDPYEAFF; CDR3 DNA: TGTGCCGCCAAGCCACGGGGGACAGACCCTTACGAAGCTTTCTTT
V gene: TRBV6-1; J gene: TRBJ1-1; clone size: -; D gene: TRBD1; CDR3 protein: CASSRTGTFSLNTEAFF; CDR3 DNA: TGTGCCAGCAGTCGGACAGGGACTTTCTCCCTGAACACTGAAGCTTTCTTT
V gene: TRBV20-1; J gene: TRBJ1-2; clone size: once; D gene: -; CDR3 protein: CSARGTGSHGYTF; CDR3 DNA: TGCAGTGCTAGAGGTACAGGCTCGCATGGCTACACCTTC
V gene: TRBV12-3/TRBV12-4; J gene: TRBJ2-1; clone size: few; D gene: -; CDR3 protein: CASRLWDSYNEQFF; CDR3 DNA: TGTGCCAGCAGACTATGGGATAGCTACAATGAGCAGTTCTTC
V gene: TRBV2; J gene: TRBJ1-3; clone size: few; D gene: TRBD1; CDR3 protein: CASSDRDSDGNTIYF; CDR3 DNA: TGTGCCAGCAGTGACAGGGACAGCGATGGAAACACCATATATTTT
V gene: TRBV30; J gene: TRBJ2-3; clone size: -; D gene: TRBD1; CDR3 protein: CAWSTGQGVDTQYF; CDR3 DNA: TGTGCCTGGTCCACCGGACAGGGAGTAGATACGCAGTATTTT
V gene: TRBV28; J gene: TRBJ2-2; clone size: few; D gene: -; CDR3 protein: CASTEGGAGELFF; CDR3 DNA: TGTGCCAGCACCGAGGGGGGTGCCGGGGAGCTGTTTTTT
V gene: TRBV4-2; J gene: TRBJ2-5; clone size: many; D gene: -; CDR3 protein: CASSQPGGLARETQYF; CDR3 DNA: TGTGCCAGCAGCCAGCCCGGTGGCTTGGCCCGAGAGACCCAGTACTTC
V gene: TRBV3-1; J gene: TRBJ2-7; clone size: -; D gene: TRBD1; CDR3 protein: CASRNTGGNSYEQYF; CDR3 DNA: TGTGCCAGCAGGAACACAGGGGGCAACTCCTACGAGCAGTACTTC
V gene: TRBV29-1; J gene: TRBJ2-3; clone size: -; D gene: -; CDR3 protein: CSVLGHAMGDTQYF; CDR3 DNA: TGCAGCGTTCTTGGACATGCCATGGGAGATACGCAGTATTTT
V gene: TRBV12-3/TRBV12-4; J gene: TRBJ2-6; clone size: -; D gene: TRBD1; CDR3 protein: CASSLNRGTPGANVLTF; CDR3 DNA: TGTGCCAGCAGTTTAAACAGGGGAACCCCTGGGGCCAACGTCCTGACTTTC
V gene: TRBV6-2/TRBV6-3; J gene: TRBJ1-1; clone size: few; D gene: -; CDR3 protein: CASSPGTPEAFF; CDR3 DNA: TGTGCCAGCAGTCCAGGGACCCCTGAAGCTTTCTTT
V gene: TRBV7-9; J gene: TRBJ1-2; clone size: -; D gene: -; CDR3 protein: CASSLRTRIRLEGYTF; CDR3 DNA: TGTGCCAGCAGCCTCCGGACCCGGATACGACTAGAGGGCTACACCTTC
V gene: TRBV4-1; J gene: TRBJ2-7; clone size: -; D gene: -; CDR3 protein: CASSASSGMLYEQYF; CDR3 DNA: TGCGCCAGCAGCGCTAGTTCGGGGATGCTATACGAGCAGTACTTC
V gene: TRBV29-1; J gene: TRBJ1-4; clone size: many; D gene: -; CDR3 protein: CSVAGVLDEKLFF; CDR3 DNA: TGCAGCGTAGCAGGGGTATTGGATGAAAAACTGTTTTTT
V gene: TRBV5-1; J gene: TRBJ2-2; clone size: -; D gene: -; CDR3 protein: CASSWGGANTGELFF; CDR3 DNA: TGCGCCAGCAGCTGGGGGGGCGCGAACACCGGGGAGCTGTTTTTT
V gene: TRBV12-3/TRBV12-4; J gene: TRBJ2-1; clone size: -; D gene: TRBD2; CDR3 protein: CASTNRLAGGSNEQFF; CDR3 DNA: TGTGCCAGCACCAATCGACTAGCGGGGGGGTCCAATGAGCAGTTCTTC
V gene: TRBV13; J gene: TRBJ2-3; clone size: few; D gene: TRBD1; CDR3 protein: CASSLLRDRVTDTQYF; CDR3 DNA: TGTGCCAGCAGCTTACTGAGGGACAGGGTTACAGATACGCAGTATTTT
V gene: TRBV28; J gene: TRBJ1-4; clone size: few; D gene: -; CDR3 protein: CASSPGTAPLGKLFF; CDR3 DNA: TGTGCCAGCAGTCCCGGGACGGCCCCCTTGGGAAAACTGTTTTTT
V gene: TRBV27; J gene: TRBJ1-5; clone size: -; D gene: -; CDR3 protein: CASSFKRDTGQPQHF; CDR3 DNA: TGTGCCAGCAGTTTCAAGAGGGACACAGGGCAGCCCCAGCATTTT
V gene: TRBV28; J gene: TRBJ2-3; clone size: -; D gene: TRBD2; CDR3 protein: CASSPQRALADPTDTQYF; CDR3 DNA: TGTGCCAGCAGTCCCCAAAGGGCCCTAGCGGACCCCACAGATACGCAGTATTTT
V gene: TRBV20-1; J gene: TRBJ2-5; clone size: -; D gene: TRBD2; CDR3 protein: CSARRRGASGGPPQYF; CDR3 DNA: TGCAGTGCCAGACGTCGAGGTGCTAGCGGGGGACCCCCCCAGTACTTC